This T cell receptor (beta chain) stems from a study of beta chain features in type 1 diabetes. Study-level background: Comparable age, gender and cell yields were observed in patients relative to healthy donors.

Every donor provided one heparinised blood draw, which averaged about 110 mL. TCRB transcripts that were expressed got sequenced, as all of the isolated RNA had been reverse transcribed. Clones were read by immunoSEQ multiplex PCR, and TCRdb kept only the in-frame ones, dropping some. Found here are fewer than 350,000 clones, about 15% of them singletons; the top ten hold about 0.014%. The V gene's germline CDR1 is MNHEY and CDR2 SMNVEV (reference sequence). V shed 4 bases, J shed 0 bases, and the junction held 3 bases outside the gene matches. The CDR3 extends over 17 amino acids. In its sample, this clone was seen a few times. Its antigen is not known. Broader study findings: For patients and controls alike, PCR might favor shorter templates to the same degree. Cells with high TCR expression could be over-represented by cDNA sequencing. Among all four CD4+ subsets, Type 1 diabetes patients had TCRB CDR3s that were moderately but significantly shorter.

The J gene is TRBJ2-1, the V gene TRBV27; the match to TRBD2 covers 13 bases. The source is a man aged 18 to 29 with type 1 diabetes. Sequenced input: naive CD4+ T cells from blood. The CDR3 DNA reads TGTGCCAGCAGTTCCGGACTAGCGGGAGTCTCCTACAATGAGCAGTTCTTC. Protein sequence: CASSSGLAGVSYNEQFF.